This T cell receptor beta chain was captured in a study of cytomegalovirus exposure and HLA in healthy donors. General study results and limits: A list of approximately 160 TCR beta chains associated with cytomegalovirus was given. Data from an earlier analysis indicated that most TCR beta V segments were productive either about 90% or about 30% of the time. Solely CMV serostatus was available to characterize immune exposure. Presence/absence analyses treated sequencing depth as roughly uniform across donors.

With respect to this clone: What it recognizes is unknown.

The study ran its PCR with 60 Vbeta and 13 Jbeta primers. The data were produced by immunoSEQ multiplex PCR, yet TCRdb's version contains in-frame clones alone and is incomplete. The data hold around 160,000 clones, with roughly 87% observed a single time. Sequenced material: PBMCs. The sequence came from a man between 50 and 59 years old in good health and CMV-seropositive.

CDR3 nucleotide sequence: TGTGCCAGCAGCCACGAGGGTAGCGGGGGGCCGAACACCGGGGAGCTGTTTTTT. This translates into CASSHEGSGGPNTGELFF. This chain links TRBV4-2 with TRBJ2-2; 10 bases map to TRBD2. V was pared by 3 bases and J by 0 bases, with 7 bases of the junction left unmatched. The CDR3 extends over 18 amino acids. Germline CDR1 reads LGHNA; CDR2 reads YNFKEQ.